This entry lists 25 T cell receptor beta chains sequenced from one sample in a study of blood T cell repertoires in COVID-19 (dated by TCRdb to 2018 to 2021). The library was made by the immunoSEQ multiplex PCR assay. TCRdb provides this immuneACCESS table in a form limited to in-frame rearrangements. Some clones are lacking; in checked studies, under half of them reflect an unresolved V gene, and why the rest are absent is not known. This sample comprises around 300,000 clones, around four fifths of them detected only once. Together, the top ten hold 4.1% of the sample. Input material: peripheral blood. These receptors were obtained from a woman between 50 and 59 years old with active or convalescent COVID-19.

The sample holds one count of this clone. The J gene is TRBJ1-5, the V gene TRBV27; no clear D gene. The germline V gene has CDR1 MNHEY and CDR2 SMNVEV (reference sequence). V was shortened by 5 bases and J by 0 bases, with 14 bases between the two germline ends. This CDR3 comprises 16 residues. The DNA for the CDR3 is TGTGCCAGCAGTCCCCAGAGCGGGCTTAGCAATCAGCCCCAGCATTTT. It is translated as CASSPQSGLSNQPQHF.

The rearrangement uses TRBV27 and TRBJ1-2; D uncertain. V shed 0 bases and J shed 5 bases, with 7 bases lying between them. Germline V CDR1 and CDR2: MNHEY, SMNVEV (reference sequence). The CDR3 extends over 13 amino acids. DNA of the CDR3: TGTGCCAGCAGTTTATCGGAGGGATATGGCTACACCTTC. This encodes CASSLSEGYGYTF.

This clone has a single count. This CDR3 is CASSRGQVLYGYTF. The CDR3 nucleotides are TGTGCCAGTAGTAGGGGACAGGTCCTTTATGGCTACACCTTC. The chain links TRBV19 to TRBJ1-2; TRBD1 matches 8 bases. The germline CDR1 and CDR2 sequences are LNHDA and SQIVND (reference sequence). The CDR3 length is 14 residues. J gave up 5 bases and V 4 bases, and 6 bases lay outside the gene matches.

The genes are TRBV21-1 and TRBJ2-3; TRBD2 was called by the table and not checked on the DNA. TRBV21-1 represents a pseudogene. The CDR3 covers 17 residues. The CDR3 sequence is CASSKIRWTPLADTQYF. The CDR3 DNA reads TGTGCCAGCAGCAAAATTCGCTGGACTCCTCTGGCAGATACGCAGTATTTT.

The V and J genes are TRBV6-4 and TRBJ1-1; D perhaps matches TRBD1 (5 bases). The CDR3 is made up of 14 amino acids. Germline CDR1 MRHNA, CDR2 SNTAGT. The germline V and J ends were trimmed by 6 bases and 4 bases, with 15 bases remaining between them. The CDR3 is CASRPWGGGTEAFF. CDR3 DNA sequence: TGTGCCAGCAGGCCTTGGGGGGGTGGCACTGAAGCTTTCTTT.

CDR3 in amino acids: CASKGTSYEQYF. The CDR3 coding sequence is TGTGCCAGCAAGGGGACATCCTACGAGCAGTACTTC. V usage is TRBV6-5 and J usage is TRBJ2-7, with TRBD1 as a possible D gene (6 bases). V was trimmed by 7 bases and J by 1 base, leaving 8 bases between them. Germline loops: CDR1 MNHEY, CDR2 SVGAGI. The CDR3 is made up of 12 amino acids.

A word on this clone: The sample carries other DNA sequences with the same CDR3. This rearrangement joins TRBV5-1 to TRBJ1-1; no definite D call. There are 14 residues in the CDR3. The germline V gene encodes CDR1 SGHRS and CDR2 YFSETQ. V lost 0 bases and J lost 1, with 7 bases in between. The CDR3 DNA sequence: TGCGCCAGCAGCTTGGTTCGGGGGAACACTGAAGCTTTCTTT. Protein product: CASSLVRGNTEAFF.

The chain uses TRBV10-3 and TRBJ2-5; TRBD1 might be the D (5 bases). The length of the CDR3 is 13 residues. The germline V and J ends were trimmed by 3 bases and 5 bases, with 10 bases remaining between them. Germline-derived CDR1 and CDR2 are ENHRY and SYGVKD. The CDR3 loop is CAISDQGPETQYF. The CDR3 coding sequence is TGTGCCATCAGTGACCAGGGCCCGGAGACCCAGTACTTC.

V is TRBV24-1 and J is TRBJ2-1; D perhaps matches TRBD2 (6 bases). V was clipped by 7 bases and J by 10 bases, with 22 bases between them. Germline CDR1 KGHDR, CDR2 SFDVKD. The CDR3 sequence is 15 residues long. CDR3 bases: TGTGCCACCAGCCATCCGACTAGTCCCCTGGAGGAGCAGTTCTTC. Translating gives CATSHPTSPLEEQFF.

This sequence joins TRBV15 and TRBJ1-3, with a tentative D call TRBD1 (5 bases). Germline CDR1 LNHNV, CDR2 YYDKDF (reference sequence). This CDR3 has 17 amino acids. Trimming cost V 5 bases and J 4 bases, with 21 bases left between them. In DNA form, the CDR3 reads TGTGCCACCAGCCGAAGGAGGGACTTGGGTGGAGGAAACACCATATATTTT. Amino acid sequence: CATSRRRDLGGGNTIYF.

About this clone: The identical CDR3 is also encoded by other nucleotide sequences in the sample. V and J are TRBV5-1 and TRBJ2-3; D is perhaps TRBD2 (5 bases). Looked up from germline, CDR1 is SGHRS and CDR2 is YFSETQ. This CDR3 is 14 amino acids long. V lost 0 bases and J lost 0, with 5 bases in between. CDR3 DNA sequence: TGCGCCAGCAGCTTGGGCGGGAGCACAGATACGCAGTATTTT. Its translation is CASSLGGSTDTQYF.

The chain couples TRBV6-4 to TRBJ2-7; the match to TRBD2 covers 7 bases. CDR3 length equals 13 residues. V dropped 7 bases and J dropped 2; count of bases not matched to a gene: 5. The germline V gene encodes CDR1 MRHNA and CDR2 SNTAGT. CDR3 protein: CASNVAGPYEQYF. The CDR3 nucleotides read TGTGCCAGCAACGTAGCGGGCCCCTACGAGCAGTACTTC.

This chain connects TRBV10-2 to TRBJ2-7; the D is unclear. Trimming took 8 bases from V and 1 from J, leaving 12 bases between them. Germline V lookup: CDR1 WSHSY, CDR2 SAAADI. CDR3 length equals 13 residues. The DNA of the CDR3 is TGCGCCAGCCGAGGTAATATTTCCTACGAGCAGTACTTC. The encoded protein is CASRGNISYEQYF.

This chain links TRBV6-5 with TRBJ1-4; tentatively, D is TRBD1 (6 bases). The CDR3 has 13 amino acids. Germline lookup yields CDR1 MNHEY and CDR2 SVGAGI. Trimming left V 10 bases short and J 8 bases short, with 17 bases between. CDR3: CATTGTMEEKLFF. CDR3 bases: TGTGCCACTACCGGGACAATGGAAGAAAAACTGTTTTTT.

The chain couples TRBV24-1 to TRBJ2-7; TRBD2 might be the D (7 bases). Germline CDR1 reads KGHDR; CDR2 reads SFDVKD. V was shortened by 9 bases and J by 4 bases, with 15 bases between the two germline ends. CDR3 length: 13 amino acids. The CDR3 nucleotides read TGTGCCACCGCCGGGGGGCCTGAATACGAGCAGTACTTC. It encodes CATAGGPEYEQYF.

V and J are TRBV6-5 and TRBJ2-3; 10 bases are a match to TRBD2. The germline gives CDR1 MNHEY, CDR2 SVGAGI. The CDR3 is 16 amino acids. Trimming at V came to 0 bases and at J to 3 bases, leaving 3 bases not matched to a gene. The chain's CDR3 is CASSYSPSGGTDTQYF. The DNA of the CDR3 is TGTGCCAGCAGTTACTCTCCTAGCGGGGGAACAGATACGCAGTATTTT.

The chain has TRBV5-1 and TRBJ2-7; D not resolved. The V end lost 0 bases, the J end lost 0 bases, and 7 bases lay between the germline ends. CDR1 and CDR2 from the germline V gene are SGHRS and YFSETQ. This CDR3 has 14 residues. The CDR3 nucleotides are TGCGCCAGCAGCTTGGACGCTAGCTCCTACGAGCAGTACTTC. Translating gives CASSLDASSYEQYF. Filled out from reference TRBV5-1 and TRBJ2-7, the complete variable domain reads KAGVTQTPRYLIKTRGQQVTLSCSPISGHRSVSWYQQTPGQGLQFLFEYFSETQRNKGNFPGRFSGRQFSNSRSEMNVSTLELGDSALYLCASSLDASSYEQYFGPGTRLTVT.

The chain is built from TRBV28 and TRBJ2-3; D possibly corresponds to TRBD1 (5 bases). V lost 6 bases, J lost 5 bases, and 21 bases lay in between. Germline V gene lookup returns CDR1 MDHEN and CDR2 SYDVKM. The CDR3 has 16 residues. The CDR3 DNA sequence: TGTGCCAGCAGGGAGAATGGGGCAGCGCAAGGAGATACGCAGTATTTT. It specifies CASRENGAAQGDTQYF.

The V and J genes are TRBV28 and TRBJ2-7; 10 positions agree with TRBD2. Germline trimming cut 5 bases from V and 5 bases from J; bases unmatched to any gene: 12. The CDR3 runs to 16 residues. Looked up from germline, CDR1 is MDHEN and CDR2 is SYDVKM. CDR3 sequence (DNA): TGTGCCAGCAGTGTAGGGGCGGCTAGCGGGAGACACGAGCAGTACTTC. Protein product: CASSVGAASGRHEQYF.

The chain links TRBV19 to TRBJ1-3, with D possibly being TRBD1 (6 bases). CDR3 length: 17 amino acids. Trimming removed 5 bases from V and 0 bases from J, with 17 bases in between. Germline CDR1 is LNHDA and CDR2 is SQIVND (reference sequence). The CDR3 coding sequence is TGTGCCAGTAGTCACAGGGCGTCTGTCTTCTCTGGAAACACCATATATTTT. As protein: CASSHRASVFSGNTIYF.

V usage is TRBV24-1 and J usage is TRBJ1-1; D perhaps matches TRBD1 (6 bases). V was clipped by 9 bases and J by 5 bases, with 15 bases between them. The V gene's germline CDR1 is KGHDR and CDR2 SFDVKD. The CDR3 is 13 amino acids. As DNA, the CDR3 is TGTGCCACCCGCGGCAGGGGTCTGACTGAAGCTTTCTTT. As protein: CATRGRGLTEAFF.

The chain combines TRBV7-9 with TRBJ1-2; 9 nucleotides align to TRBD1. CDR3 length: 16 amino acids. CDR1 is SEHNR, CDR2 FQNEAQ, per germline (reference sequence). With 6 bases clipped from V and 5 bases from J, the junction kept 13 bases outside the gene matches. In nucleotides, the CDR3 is TGTGCCAGCAGGTTCAGTCGGGGGACAGGGACTTATGGCTACACCTTC. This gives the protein CASRFSRGTGTYGYTF.

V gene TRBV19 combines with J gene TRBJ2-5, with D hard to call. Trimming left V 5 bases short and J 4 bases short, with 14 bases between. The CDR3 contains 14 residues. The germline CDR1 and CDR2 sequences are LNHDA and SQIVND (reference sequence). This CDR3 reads CASSDLGLLETQYF. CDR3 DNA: TGTGCCAGTAGTGACCTGGGCCTCCTAGAGACCCAGTACTTC.

The CDR3 DNA is TGTGCCAGTAGTATTGGGGGCAGCCAATCCTACGAGCAGTACTTC. Its translation is CASSIGGSQSYEQYF. The V gene is TRBV19, the J gene TRBJ2-7, with D possibly TRBD1 on 6 matching bases. The V gene lost 3 bases and the J gene lost 1 base, with 13 bases spanning the gap. The CDR3 is 15 amino acids. CDR1 is LNHDA, CDR2 SQIVND, per germline (reference sequence).

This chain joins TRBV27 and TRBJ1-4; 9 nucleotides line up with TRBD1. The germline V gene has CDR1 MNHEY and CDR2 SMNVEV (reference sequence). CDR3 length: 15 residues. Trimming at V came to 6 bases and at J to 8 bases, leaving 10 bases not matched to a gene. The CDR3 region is CASRTFGTGNEKLFF. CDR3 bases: TGTGCCAGCAGAACCTTCGGGACAGGGAACGAAAAACTGTTTTTT.